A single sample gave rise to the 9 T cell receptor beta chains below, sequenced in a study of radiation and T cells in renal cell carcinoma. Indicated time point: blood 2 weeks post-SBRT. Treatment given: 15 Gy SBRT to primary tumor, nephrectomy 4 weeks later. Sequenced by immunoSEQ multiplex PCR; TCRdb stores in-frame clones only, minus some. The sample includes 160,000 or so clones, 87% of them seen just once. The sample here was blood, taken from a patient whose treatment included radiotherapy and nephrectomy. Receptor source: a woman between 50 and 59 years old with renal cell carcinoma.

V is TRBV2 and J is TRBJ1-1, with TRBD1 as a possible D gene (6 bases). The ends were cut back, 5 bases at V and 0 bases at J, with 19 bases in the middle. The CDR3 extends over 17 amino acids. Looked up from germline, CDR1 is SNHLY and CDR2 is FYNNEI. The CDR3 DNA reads TGTGCCAGCAGTACACCGACTCGGACAGCGATGAACACTGAAGCTTTCTTT. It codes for CASSTPTRTAMNTEAFF.

The DNA of the CDR3 is TGTGCCAGCAGCTCCGGGGGGATTAACTATGGCTACACCTTC. It specifies CASSSGGINYGYTF. The rearrangement joins TRBV5-6 to TRBJ1-2; D perhaps matches TRBD1 (5 bases). This CDR3 is built from 14 residues. V was trimmed by 3 bases and J by 1 base, leaving 10 bases between them. Germline assignment: CDR1 SGHDT and CDR2 YYEEEE. The variable domain in full, with the rest retrieved from reference TRBV5-6 and TRBJ1-2, is DAGVTQSPTHLIKTRGQQVTLRCSPKSGHDTVSWYQQALGQGPQFIFQYYEEEERQRGNFPDRFSGHQFPNYSSELNVNALLLGDSALYLCASSSGGINYGYTFGSGTRLTVV.

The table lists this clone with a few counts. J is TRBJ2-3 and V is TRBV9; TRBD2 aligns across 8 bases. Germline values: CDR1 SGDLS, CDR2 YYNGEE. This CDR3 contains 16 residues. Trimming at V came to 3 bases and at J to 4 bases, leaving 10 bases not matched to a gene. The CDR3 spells CASSAARGGRPDTQYF. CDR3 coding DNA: TGTGCCAGCAGCGCCGCCCGGGGGGGCCGTCCAGATACGCAGTATTTT.

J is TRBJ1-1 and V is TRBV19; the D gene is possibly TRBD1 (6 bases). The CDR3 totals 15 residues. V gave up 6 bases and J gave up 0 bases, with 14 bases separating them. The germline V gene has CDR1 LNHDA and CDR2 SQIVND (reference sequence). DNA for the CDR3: TGTGCCAGTAGCCCGTCGACAGGTCTGAACACTGAAGCTTTCTTT. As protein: CASSPSTGLNTEAFF.

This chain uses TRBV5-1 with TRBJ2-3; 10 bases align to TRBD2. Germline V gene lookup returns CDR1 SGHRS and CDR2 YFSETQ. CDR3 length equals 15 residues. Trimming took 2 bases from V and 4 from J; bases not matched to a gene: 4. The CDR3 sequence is CASSLAGGNADTQYF. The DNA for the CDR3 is TGCGCCAGCAGCTTAGCGGGGGGGAATGCAGATACGCAGTATTTT.

CDR3 DNA: TGCGCCAGCAGCTTGGGGGCAGGGGACTATGGCTACACCTTC. This translates into CASSLGAGDYGYTF. The rearrangement links TRBV5-1 to TRBJ1-2, with D possibly matching TRBD1 (6 bases). Germline assignment: CDR1 SGHRS and CDR2 YFSETQ. The CDR3 sequence is 14 residues long. V gave up 0 bases and J gave up 3 bases, with 9 bases separating them.

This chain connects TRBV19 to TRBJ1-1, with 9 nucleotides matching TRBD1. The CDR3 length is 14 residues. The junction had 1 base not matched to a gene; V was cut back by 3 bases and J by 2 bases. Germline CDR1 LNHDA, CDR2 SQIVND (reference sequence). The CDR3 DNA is TGTGCCAGTAGTATGGGACAGGGAAACACTGAAGCTTTCTTT. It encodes CASSMGQGNTEAFF.

In DNA, the CDR3 is TGTGCCAGCAGTCCGCTGACAGAAGGCTACACCTTC. It translates to CASSPLTEGYTF. The genes are TRBV6-5 and TRBJ1-2, with TRBD1 as a possible D gene (5 bases). The CDR3 is made up of 12 amino acids. Germline V gives CDR1 MNHEY, CDR2 SVGAGI. The germline V and J ends were trimmed by 5 bases and 8 bases, with 12 bases remaining between them.

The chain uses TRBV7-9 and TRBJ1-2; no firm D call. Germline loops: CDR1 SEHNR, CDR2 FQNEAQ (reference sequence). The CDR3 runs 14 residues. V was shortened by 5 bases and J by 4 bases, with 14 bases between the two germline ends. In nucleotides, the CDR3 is TGTGCCAGCAGCCCTGGATTCACTTTCTATGGCTACACCTTC. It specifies CASSPGFTFYGYTF.